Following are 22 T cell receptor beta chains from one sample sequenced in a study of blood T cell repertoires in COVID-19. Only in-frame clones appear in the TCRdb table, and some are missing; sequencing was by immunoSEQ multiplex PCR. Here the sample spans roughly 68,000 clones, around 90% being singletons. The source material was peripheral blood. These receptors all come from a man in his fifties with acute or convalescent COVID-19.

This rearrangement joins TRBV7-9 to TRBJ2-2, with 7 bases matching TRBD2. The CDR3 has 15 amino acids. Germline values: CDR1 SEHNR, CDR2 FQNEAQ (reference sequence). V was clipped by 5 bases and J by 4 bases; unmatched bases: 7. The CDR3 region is CASSTWTRATGELFF. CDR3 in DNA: TGTGCCAGCAGCACCTGGACTAGGGCCACCGGGGAGCTGTTTTTT.

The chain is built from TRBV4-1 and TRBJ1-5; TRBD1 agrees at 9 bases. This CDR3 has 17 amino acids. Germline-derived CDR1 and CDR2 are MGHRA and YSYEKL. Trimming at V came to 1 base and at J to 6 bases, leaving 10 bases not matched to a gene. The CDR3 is CASSQALYGTGSQPQHF. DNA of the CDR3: TGCGCCAGCAGCCAAGCCTTATACGGGACAGGGAGTCAGCCCCAGCATTTT.

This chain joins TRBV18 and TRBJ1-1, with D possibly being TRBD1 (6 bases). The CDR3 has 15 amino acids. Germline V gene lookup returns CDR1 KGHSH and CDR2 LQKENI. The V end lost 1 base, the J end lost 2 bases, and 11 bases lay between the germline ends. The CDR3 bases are TGTGCCAGCTCACCACTCGACAGGTTTAACACTGAAGCTTTCTTT. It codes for CASSPLDRFNTEAFF.

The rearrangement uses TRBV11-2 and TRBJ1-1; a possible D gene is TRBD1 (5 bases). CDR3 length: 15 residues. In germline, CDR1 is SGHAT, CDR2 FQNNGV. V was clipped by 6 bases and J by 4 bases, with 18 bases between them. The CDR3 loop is CASRTSTGGRTEAFF. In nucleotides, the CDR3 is TGTGCCAGCAGGACGTCTACAGGCGGCCGCACTGAAGCTTTCTTT.

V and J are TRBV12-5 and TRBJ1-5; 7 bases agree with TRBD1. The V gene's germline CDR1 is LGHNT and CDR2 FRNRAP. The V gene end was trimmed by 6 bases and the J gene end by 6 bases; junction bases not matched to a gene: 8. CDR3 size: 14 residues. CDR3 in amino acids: CASGRGLGGQPQHF. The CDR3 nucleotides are TGTGCTAGTGGAAGGGGGCTGGGTGGTCAGCCCCAGCATTTT.

CDR3 loop: CASTHPLFPNEQYF. CDR3 nucleotides: TGTGCCAGCACCCATCCACTTTTTCCTAACGAGCAGTACTTC. J is TRBJ2-7 and V is TRBV6-5; D not certain. Per germline, CDR1 MNHEY and CDR2 SVGAGI. The CDR3 has 14 residues. With 7 bases removed from V and 5 bases from J, the gap between germline ends came to 18 bases.

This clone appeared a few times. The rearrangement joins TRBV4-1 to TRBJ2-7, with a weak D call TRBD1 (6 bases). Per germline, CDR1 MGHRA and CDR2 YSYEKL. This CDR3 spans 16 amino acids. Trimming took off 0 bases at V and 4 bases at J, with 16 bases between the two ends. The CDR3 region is CASSQDYGTRGYEQYF. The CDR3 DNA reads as TGCGCCAGCAGCCAAGATTATGGGACAAGGGGGTACGAGCAGTACTTC.

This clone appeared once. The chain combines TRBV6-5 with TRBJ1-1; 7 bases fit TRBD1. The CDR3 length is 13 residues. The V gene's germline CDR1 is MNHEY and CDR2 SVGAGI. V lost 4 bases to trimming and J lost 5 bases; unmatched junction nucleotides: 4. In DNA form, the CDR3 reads TGTGCCAGCAGTTCGTCAGGGGGAACTGAAGCTTTCTTT. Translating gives CASSSSGGTEAFF.

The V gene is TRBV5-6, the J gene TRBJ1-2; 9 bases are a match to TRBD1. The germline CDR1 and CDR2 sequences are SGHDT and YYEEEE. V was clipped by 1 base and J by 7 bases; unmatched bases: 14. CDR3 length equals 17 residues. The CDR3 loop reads CASSLLDRGWFYTGYTF. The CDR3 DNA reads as TGTGCCAGCAGCTTGTTGGACAGGGGTTGGTTTTATACTGGCTACACCTTC.

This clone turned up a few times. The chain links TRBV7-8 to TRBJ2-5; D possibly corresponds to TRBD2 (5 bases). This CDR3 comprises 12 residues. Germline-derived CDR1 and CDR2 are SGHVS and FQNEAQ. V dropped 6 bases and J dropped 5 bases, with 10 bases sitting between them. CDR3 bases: TGTGCCAGCAGGGGAGCGACGGAGACCCAGTACTTC. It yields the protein CASRGATETQYF.

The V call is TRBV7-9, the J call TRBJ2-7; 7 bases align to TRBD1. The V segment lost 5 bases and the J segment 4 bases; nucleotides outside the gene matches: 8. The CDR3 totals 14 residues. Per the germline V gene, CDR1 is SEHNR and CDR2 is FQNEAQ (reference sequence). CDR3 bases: TGTGCCAGCAGCCGCAGACAGGGTGCTTACGAGCAGTACTTC. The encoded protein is CASSRRQGAYEQYF.

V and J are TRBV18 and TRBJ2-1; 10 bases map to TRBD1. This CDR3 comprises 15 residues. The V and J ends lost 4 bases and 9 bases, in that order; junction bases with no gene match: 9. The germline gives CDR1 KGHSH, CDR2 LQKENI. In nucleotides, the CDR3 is TGTGCCAGCTCACGGGGGACAGGGGAGTATGGTGAGCAGTTCTTC. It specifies CASSRGTGEYGEQFF.

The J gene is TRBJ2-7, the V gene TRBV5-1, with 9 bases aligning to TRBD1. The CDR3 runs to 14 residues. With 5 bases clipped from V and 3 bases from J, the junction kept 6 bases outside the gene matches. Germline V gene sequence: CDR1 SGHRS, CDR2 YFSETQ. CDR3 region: CASSPTGQGYEQYF. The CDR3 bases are TGCGCCAGCAGTCCAACGGGACAGGGCTACGAGCAGTACTTC.

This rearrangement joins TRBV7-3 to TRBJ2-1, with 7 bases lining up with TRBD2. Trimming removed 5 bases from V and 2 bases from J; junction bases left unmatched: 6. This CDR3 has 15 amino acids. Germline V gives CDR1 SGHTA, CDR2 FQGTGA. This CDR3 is CASSNRGGTYNEQFF. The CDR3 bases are TGTGCCAGCAGCAACCGCGGGGGAACCTACAATGAGCAGTTCTTC.

In DNA form, the CDR3 reads TGTGCCAGCAGCACCGGACTAGCGGGGGGTAGCACAGATACGCAGTATTTT. Translated: CASSTGLAGGSTDTQYF. The J gene is TRBJ2-3, the V gene TRBV5-4; 14 positions match TRBD2. The CDR3 is 17 amino acids. The trim removed 4 bases at V and 0 bases at J, leaving 4 bases unmatched. Per the germline V gene, CDR1 is SGHNT and CDR2 is YYREEE (reference sequence).

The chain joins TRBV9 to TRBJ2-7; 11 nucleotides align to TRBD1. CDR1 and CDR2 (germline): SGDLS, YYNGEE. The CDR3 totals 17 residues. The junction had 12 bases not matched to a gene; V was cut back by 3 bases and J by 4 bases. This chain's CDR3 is CASSAQAGTGGRYEQYF. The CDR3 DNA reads TGTGCCAGCAGCGCCCAAGCTGGGACAGGGGGTAGGTACGAGCAGTACTTC.

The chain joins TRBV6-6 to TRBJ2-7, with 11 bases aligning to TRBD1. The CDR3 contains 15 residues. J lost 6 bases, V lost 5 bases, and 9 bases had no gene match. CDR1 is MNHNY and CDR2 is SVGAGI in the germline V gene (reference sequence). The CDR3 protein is CASSRWTGGNGEQYF. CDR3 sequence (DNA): TGTGCCAGCAGTCGCTGGACAGGGGGCAACGGCGAGCAGTACTTC.

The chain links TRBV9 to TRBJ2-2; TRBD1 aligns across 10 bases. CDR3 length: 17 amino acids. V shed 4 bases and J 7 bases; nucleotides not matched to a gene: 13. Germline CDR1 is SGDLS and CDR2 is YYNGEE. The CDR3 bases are TGTGCCAGCAGCCCTCCGGACGAGACAGGGGGCATCGGGGAGCTGTTTTTT. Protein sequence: CASSPPDETGGIGELFF.

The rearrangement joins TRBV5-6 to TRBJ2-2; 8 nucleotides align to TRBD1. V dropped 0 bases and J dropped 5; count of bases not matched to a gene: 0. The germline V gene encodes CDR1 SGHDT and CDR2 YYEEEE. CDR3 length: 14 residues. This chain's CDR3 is CASSLGTGTGELFF. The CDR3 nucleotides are TGTGCCAGCAGCTTGGGGACAGGGACCGGGGAGCTGTTTTTT.

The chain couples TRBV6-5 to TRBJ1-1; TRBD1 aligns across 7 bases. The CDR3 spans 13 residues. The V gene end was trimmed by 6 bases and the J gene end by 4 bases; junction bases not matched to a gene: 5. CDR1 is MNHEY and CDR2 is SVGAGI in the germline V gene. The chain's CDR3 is CASRRDRATEAFF. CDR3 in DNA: TGTGCCAGCAGACGAGACAGGGCCACTGAAGCTTTCTTT.

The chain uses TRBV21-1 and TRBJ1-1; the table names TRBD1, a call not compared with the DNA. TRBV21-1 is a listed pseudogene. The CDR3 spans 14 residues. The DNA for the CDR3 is TGTGCCAGCCGGGGCAGGACAGGGGGGACTGAAGCTTTCTTT. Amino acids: CASRGRTGGTEAFF.

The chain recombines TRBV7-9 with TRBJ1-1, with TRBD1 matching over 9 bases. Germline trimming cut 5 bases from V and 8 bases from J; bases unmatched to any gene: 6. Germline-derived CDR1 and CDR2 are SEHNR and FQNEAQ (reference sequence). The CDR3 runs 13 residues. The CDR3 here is CASSQGTGREAFF. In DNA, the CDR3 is TGTGCCAGCAGCCAGGGGACAGGGAGGGAAGCTTTCTTT.